The 30 T cell receptor beta chains given below trace back to one sample, sequenced in a study of post-analysis software for immune sequencing data. Unique molecular identifiers were present in the TCR beta cDNA libraries. TCRdb re-called the PCR reads with MiXCR, one entry per CDR3 protein. The sample has 650,000 to 900,000 distinct CDR3 sequences; just over 45% are singletons. General study results and limits: Patients had higher frequencies than controls of roughly 5 TRBV segments, including TRBV5-6, TRBV5-1 and TRBV20-1.

What these receptors recognize is not known. Sequencing was carried out using blood. These receptors were obtained from a girl under 18 with multiple sclerosis.

As to this clonotype: A read error likely explains this, since a far larger clone differs by one base. The genes are TRBV28 and TRBJ2-7; D remains unclear. The length of the CDR3 is 11 residues. The germline CDR1 and CDR2 sequences are MDHEN and SYDVKM. The CDR3 DNA reads TGTGCCAGCAATTTAGGCTACGAGCAGTACTTC. Its protein product is CASNLGYEQYF.

CDR3 DNA: TGTGCCAGCACCGTGTCTCCGGCAGATACGCAGTATTTT. This encodes CASTVSPADTQYF. This rearrangement joins TRBV7-3 to TRBJ2-3; D is unresolved. This CDR3 region has 13 residues. Germline V lookup: CDR1 SGHTA, CDR2 FQGTGA. The germline V and J ends were trimmed by 7 bases and 4 bases, with 12 bases remaining between them. The full variable domain, rest sourced from reference TRBV7-3 and TRBJ2-3, is GAGVSQTPSNKVTEKGKYVELRCDPISGHTALYWYRQSLGQGPEFLIYFQGTGAADDSGLPNDRFFAVRPEGSVSTLKIQRTERGDSAVYLCASTVSPADTQYFGPGTRLTVL.

Only a few counts were recorded for this clonotype. The rearrangement joins TRBV5-1 to TRBJ2-3; D may be TRBD1 (6 bases). V lost 0 bases and J 2 bases, leaving 10 bases between the germline ends. This CDR3 has 15 residues. Germline V gives CDR1 SGHRS, CDR2 YFSETQ. The CDR3: CASSLEQGYTDTQYF. The CDR3, as DNA: TGCGCCAGCAGCTTGGAACAGGGTTACACAGATACGCAGTATTTT.

The J gene is TRBJ2-5, the V gene TRBV5-1; D gene uncertain. Germline-derived CDR1 and CDR2 are SGHRS and YFSETQ. The germline V and J ends were trimmed by 0 bases and 2 bases, with 11 bases remaining between them. This CDR3 spans 15 amino acids. In nucleotides, the CDR3 is TGCGCCAGCAGCTTGGGTGAACTGAGACAAGAGACCCAGTACTTC. Protein product: CASSLGELRQETQYF.

The chain carries TRBV27 and TRBJ1-2, with a tentative D call TRBD1 (5 bases). V gave up 2 bases and J gave up 4 bases, with 14 bases separating them. This CDR3 comprises 15 residues. Per germline, CDR1 MNHEY and CDR2 SMNVEV (reference sequence). The CDR3 spells CASSLGSGGGYGYTF. CDR3 DNA: TGTGCCAGCAGTTTAGGTTCGGGGGGAGGCTATGGCTACACCTTC.

The chain couples TRBV7-9 to TRBJ2-7; 8 bases are a match to TRBD2. The CDR3 loop spans 15 amino acids. Per germline, CDR1 SEHNR and CDR2 FQNEAQ (reference sequence). Trimming removed 4 bases from V and 4 bases from J; junction bases left unmatched: 9. CDR3 coding DNA: TGTGCCAGCAGCTCCCAGAGCGGGAGTCCATACGAGCAGTACTTC. Its protein product is CASSSQSGSPYEQYF.

J is TRBJ2-3 and V is TRBV29-1, with D perhaps matching TRBD2 (6 bases). Germline V gene lookup returns CDR1 SQVTM and CDR2 ANQGSEA. V lost 6 bases to trimming and J lost 2 bases, with 24 bases between them. The CDR3 length is 17 residues. The CDR3 spells CSVESAVAGPTTDTQYF. The DNA for the CDR3 is TGCAGCGTCGAATCGGCGGTGGCGGGGCCCACCACAGATACGCAGTATTTT.

The chain has TRBV24-1 and TRBJ1-1, with D maybe TRBD1 (6 bases). Germline values: CDR1 KGHDR, CDR2 SFDVKD. The CDR3 sequence is 16 residues long. V was clipped by 2 bases and J by 4 bases, with 16 bases between them. The CDR3 DNA is TGTGCCACCAGTGATTCGCACAGGGCTACGGCCACTGAAGCTTTCTTT. Its protein product is CATSDSHRATATEAFF.

Comment on this clonotype: A junction end diverges from the germline sequence, so it may reflect a read error. V gene TRBV7-3 combines with J gene TRBJ2-1; weak D call: TRBD1 (7 bases). Germline CDR1 reads SGHTA; CDR2 reads FQGTGA. CDR3 length: 18 amino acids. The CDR3 loop reads CASSLISGSGGSYNERFF. CDR3 bases: TGTGCCAGCAGCTTAATTTCAGGCTCAGGGGGGTCCTACAATGAGCGGTTCTTC.

This rearrangement joins TRBV19 to TRBJ2-3; no reliable D call. The CDR3 runs 12 residues. From germline, CDR1 is LNHDA and CDR2 SQIVND (reference sequence). V dropped 3 bases and J dropped 2 bases, with 3 bases sitting between them. The DNA for the CDR3 is TGTGCCAGTAGTATGACCACAGATACGCAGTATTTT. Translating it yields CASSMTTDTQYF. Using reference TRBV19 and TRBJ2-3 for the parts outside the CDR3, the full variable domain is DGGITQSPKYLFRKEGQNVTLSCEQNLNHDAMYWYRQDPGQGLRLIYYSQIVNDFQKGDIAEGYSVSREKKESFPLTVTSAQKNPTAFYLCASSMTTDTQYFGPGTRLTVL.

This sequence joins TRBV11-3 and TRBJ1-2, with unresolved D. CDR1 SGHNT and CDR2 YENEEA come from the germline V gene. The length of the CDR3 is 16 residues. Between the trimmed V and J ends, which lost 5 bases and 2 bases, there was a span of 18 bases. The CDR3 protein is CASSLDGAQPNYGYTF. DNA of the CDR3: TGTGCCAGCAGCCTTGACGGAGCGCAGCCAAACTATGGCTACACCTTC.

The genes are TRBV27 and TRBJ2-5; TRBD2 aligns across 10 bases. Germline CDR1 MNHEY, CDR2 SMNVEV (reference sequence). The CDR3 is 17 amino acids. V was clipped by 0 bases and J by 2 bases; unmatched bases: 6. CDR3 amino acids: CASSLSRAGGGQETQYF. In DNA, the CDR3 is TGTGCCAGCAGTTTATCCCGAGCGGGAGGGGGGCAAGAGACCCAGTACTTC.

This clonotype was seen only a few times. V and J are TRBV4-3 and TRBJ2-7; TRBD2 matches 10 bases. The CDR3 contains 15 residues. Germline V gene sequence: CDR1 LGHNA, CDR2 YSLEER. Losses at the gene ends were 2 bases for V and 0 bases for J; bases not matched to a gene: 1. The CDR3 sequence is CASSQSSGSSYEQYF. The DNA of the CDR3 is TGCGCCAGCAGCCAATCTAGCGGGAGCTCCTACGAGCAGTACTTC.

As to this clonotype: The CDR3 carries no conserved terminal phenylalanine or tryptophan, so it likely arises from a read error. This chain connects TRBV7-3 to TRBJ2-3; 11 bases match TRBD2. The germline gives CDR1 SGHTA, CDR2 FQGTGA. This CDR3 has 15 amino acids. With 5 bases clipped from V and 1 base from J, the junction kept 2 bases outside the gene matches. DNA for the CDR3: TGTGCCAGCAGCCGGGGACTAGCGGGCACAGATACGCAGTATTTG. Its protein is CASSRGLAGTDTQYL.

The J gene is TRBJ1-2, the V gene TRBV20-1, with TRBD1 as a possible D gene (5 bases). V lost 6 bases and J 6 bases, leaving 23 bases between the germline ends. From germline, CDR1 is DFQATT and CDR2 SNEGSKA (reference sequence). The CDR3 is 15 residues long. CDR3 DNA: TGCAGTGCCCCTATCTGGGACCAGGGAGGGCATGGCTACACCTTC. Translating it yields CSAPIWDQGGHGYTF.

The genes are TRBV7-2 and TRBJ2-3; 7 bases map to TRBD2. The CDR3 has 16 residues. Germline CDR1 and CDR2: SGHTA and FQGNSA. V gave up 0 bases and J gave up 8 bases; unmatched junction bases: 11. The CDR3 sequence is CASSLAGGPVSGTQYF. The CDR3, as DNA: TGTGCCAGCAGCTTAGCGGGAGGGCCTGTAAGCGGTACGCAGTATTTT.

This clonotype showed up just a few times. V usage is TRBV6-5 and J usage is TRBJ2-7, with D tentatively TRBD1 (7 bases). V shed 6 bases and J shed 6 bases, with 21 bases lying between them. CDR1 and CDR2 (germline): MNHEY, SVGAGI. The CDR3 spans 15 residues. Here the CDR3 reads CASRPTTGTVLEQYF. CDR3 coding DNA: TGTGCCAGCAGACCGACGACAGGGACTGTCCTCGAGCAGTACTTC.

This clonotype was seen a few times. V gene TRBV20-1 combines with J gene TRBJ2-1; 10 bases fit TRBD2. Per germline, CDR1 DFQATT and CDR2 SNEGSKA (reference sequence). This CDR3 is built from 13 residues. V was pared by 4 bases and J by 10 bases, with 7 bases of the junction left unmatched. The CDR3 reads CSATSGSFGEQFF. Here the CDR3 DNA reads TGCAGTGCTACTAGCGGGAGTTTTGGGGAGCAGTTCTTC.

The J gene is TRBJ1-1, the V gene TRBV5-1; D unresolved. CDR1 SGHRS and CDR2 YFSETQ come from the germline V gene. V lost 0 bases to trimming and J lost 2 bases, with 17 bases between them. The CDR3 totals 17 residues. The CDR3 spells CASSLGRARQLNTEAFF. The CDR3 region has the DNA TGCGCCAGCAGCTTGGGAAGGGCGCGTCAACTTAACACTGAAGCTTTCTTT.

The CDR3 loop reads CASSAPGGISGANVLTF. For the CDR3, the DNA is TGTGCCAGCAGCGCCCCCGGGGGCATCTCTGGGGCCAACGTCCTGACTTTC. The chain has TRBV7-9 and TRBJ2-6; D may be TRBD1 or TRBD2 (6 bases each). V lost 5 bases and J 0 bases, leaving 14 bases between the germline ends. The CDR3 extends over 17 amino acids. Per germline, CDR1 SEHNR and CDR2 FQNEAQ (reference sequence). Full variable domain (rest looked up from reference TRBV7-9 and TRBJ2-6): DTGVSQNPRHKITKRGQNVTFRCDPISEHNRLYWYRQTLGQGPEFLTYFQNEAQLEKSRLLSDRFSAERPKGSFSTLEIQRTEQGDSAMYLCASSAPGGISGANVLTFGAGSRLTVL.

The chain couples TRBV27 to TRBJ2-7; D call uncertain. Germline-derived CDR1 and CDR2 are MNHEY and SMNVEV (reference sequence). V was trimmed by 8 bases and J by 1 base, leaving 12 bases between them. CDR3 length equals 13 residues. The CDR3, as DNA: TGTGCCAGCGGGGTGAGGTCTTCCTACGAGCAGTACTTC. It translates to CASGVRSSYEQYF.

This clonotype was seen once. The chain uses TRBV6-2 or TRBV6-3 and TRBJ1-5; 7 bases map to TRBD1. V lost 7 bases to trimming and J lost 7 bases; unmatched junction nucleotides: 4. The germline V gene has CDR1 MNHEY and CDR2 SVGEGT. The CDR3 loop spans 12 amino acids. CDR3 amino acids: CASTTGVQPQHF. Written as DNA, the CDR3 is TGTGCCAGCACTACAGGGGTGCAGCCCCAGCATTTT.

This clonotype was observed a few times. The chain links TRBV5-1 to TRBJ2-1; 9 bases line up with TRBD2. Trimming at V came to 4 bases and at J to 8 bases, leaving 7 bases not matched to a gene. The CDR3 is 14 residues long. Germline lookup yields CDR1 SGHRS and CDR2 YFSETQ. CDR3 region: CASSIVAGAHEQFF. In DNA, the CDR3 is TGCGCCAGCAGCATCGTAGCGGGAGCGCATGAGCAGTTCTTC.

The chain uses TRBV3-1 and TRBJ2-5; 9 bases fit TRBD2. The V gene's germline CDR1 is LGHDT and CDR2 YNNKEL (reference sequence). This CDR3 is built from 15 residues. J gave up 5 bases and V 5 bases, and 9 bases lay outside the gene matches. The CDR3 DNA reads TGTGCCAGCAGCTCCAGACTAGCGGTTGGGGAGACCCAGTACTTC. Translation gives CASSSRLAVGETQYF.

The chain links TRBV6-5 to TRBJ1-4; no firm D call. CDR1 is MNHEY, CDR2 SVGAGI, per germline. The CDR3 runs 13 residues. Trimming pared 6 bases from V and 10 bases from J, leaving 15 bases between. CDR3: CASSPVRAGKLFF. CDR3 DNA: TGTGCCAGCAGCCCCGTGAGGGCGGGAAAACTGTTTTTT.

The chain employs TRBV13 and TRBJ2-5; TRBD2 matches 7 bases. The CDR3 is made up of 13 amino acids. The germline gives CDR1 PRHDT, CDR2 FYEKMQ (reference sequence). With V trimmed by 5 bases and J by 7 bases, 7 bases remained unmatched. CDR3 residues: CASSPRDYATQYF. Here the CDR3 DNA reads TGTGCCAGCAGCCCCCGGGACTATGCGACCCAGTACTTC. The complete variable domain, with remaining parts taken from reference TRBV13 and TRBJ2-5, reads AAGVIQSPRHLIKEKRETATLKCYPIPRHDTVYWYQQGPGQDPQFLISFYEKMQSDKGSIPDRFSAQQFSDYHSELNMSSLELGDSALYFCASSPRDYATQYFGPGTRLLVL.

In its sample, this clonotype was seen a few times. This chain uses TRBV11-1 with TRBJ1-6, with D unresolved. CDR1 and CDR2 from the germline V gene are SGHAT and FQDESV (reference sequence). The CDR3 consists of 14 residues. V lost 2 bases, J lost 10 bases, and 12 bases lay in between. DNA of the CDR3: TGTGCCAGCAGCTTAAATAGCCGGGGATCACCCCTCCACTTT. Its translation is CASSLNSRGSPLHF.

V and J are TRBV20-1 and TRBJ2-4, with 7 bases that match TRBD2. Germline V lookup: CDR1 DFQATT, CDR2 SNEGSKA (reference sequence). The CDR3 has 15 amino acids. V gave up 5 bases and J gave up 9 bases; unmatched junction bases: 16. CDR3 region: CSAARDPGGGGIQYF. The CDR3 DNA reads TGCAGTGCTGCGCGGGACCCGGGGGGTGGTGGCATTCAGTACTTC.

The V gene is TRBV10-3, the J gene TRBJ2-3; D possibly corresponds to TRBD1 (7 bases). The CDR3 consists of 16 residues. V dropped 0 bases and J dropped 4 bases, with 14 bases sitting between them. Per germline, CDR1 ENHRY and CDR2 SYGVKD. The CDR3 reads CAISESGGRGADTQYF. CDR3 coding DNA: TGTGCCATCAGTGAGTCTGGCGGCAGGGGGGCAGATACGCAGTATTTT.

The chain joins TRBV11-2 to TRBJ2-1, with 7 positions matching TRBD2. The junction had 8 bases not matched to a gene; V was cut back by 3 bases and J by 6 bases. The V gene's germline CDR1 is SGHAT and CDR2 FQNNGV. This CDR3 comprises 15 residues. Here the CDR3 DNA reads TGTGCCAGCAGCTTTAGACTAGCCCAATCCAATGAGCAGTTCTTC. Encoded protein: CASSFRLAQSNEQFF.